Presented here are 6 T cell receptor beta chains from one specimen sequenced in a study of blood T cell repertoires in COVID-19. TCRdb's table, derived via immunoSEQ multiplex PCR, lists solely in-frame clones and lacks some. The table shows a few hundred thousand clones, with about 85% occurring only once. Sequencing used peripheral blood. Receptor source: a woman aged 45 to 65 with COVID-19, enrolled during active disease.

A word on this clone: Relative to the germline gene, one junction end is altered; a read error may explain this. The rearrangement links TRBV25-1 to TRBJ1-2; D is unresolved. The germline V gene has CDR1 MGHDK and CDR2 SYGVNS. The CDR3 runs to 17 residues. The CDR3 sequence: CATSEVLMNKWYYGYTF. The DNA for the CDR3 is TGTGCCACCAGTGAGGTCCTCATGAACAAATGGTACTATGGCTACACCTTC.

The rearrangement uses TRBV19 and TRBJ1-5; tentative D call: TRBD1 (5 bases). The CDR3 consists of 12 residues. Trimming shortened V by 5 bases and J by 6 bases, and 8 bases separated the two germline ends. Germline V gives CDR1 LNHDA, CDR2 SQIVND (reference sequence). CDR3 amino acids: CASSVQGQPQHF. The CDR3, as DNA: TGTGCCAGTAGTGTGCAGGGTCAGCCCCAGCATTTT.

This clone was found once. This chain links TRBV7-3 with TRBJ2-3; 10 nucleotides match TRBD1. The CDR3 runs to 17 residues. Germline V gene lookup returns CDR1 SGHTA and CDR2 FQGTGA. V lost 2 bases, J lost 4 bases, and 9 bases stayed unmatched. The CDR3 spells CASSLVGGTGAADTQYF. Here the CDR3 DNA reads TGTGCCAGCAGCTTAGTTGGGGGGACAGGGGCCGCAGATACGCAGTATTTT.

The CDR3 here is CASSDVSGRELFF. CDR3 DNA sequence: TGTGCCAGCAGTGACGTTAGCGGGAGGGAGCTGTTTTTT. This chain uses TRBV6-1 with TRBJ2-2, with 8 bases matching TRBD2. The V gene's germline CDR1 is MNHNS and CDR2 SASEGT. V lost 3 bases and J lost 9; bases outside the gene matches: 3. CDR3 length equals 13 residues.

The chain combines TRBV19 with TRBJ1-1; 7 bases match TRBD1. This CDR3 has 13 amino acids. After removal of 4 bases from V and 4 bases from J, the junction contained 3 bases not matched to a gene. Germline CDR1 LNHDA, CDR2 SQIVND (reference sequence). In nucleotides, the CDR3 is TGTGCCAGTAGTAGACAGGGAGGCACTGAAGCTTTCTTT. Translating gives CASSRQGGTEAFF.

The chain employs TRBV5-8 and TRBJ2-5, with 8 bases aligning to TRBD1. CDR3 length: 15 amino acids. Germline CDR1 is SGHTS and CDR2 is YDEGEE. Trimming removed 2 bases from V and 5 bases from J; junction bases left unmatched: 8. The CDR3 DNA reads TGTGCCAGCAGCTTAGCAGGACAGGGTGGCGAGACCCAGTACTTC. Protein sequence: CASSLAGQGGETQYF. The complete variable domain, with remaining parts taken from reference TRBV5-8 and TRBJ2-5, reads EAGVTQSPTHLIKTRGQQATLRCSPISGHTSVYWYQQALGLGLQFLLWYDEGEERNRGNFPPRFSGRQFPNYSSELNVNALELEDSALYLCASSLAGQGGETQYFGPGTRLLVL.